This TCR beta chain was obtained from a study of T cell changes during pregnancy in multiple sclerosis (dated by TCRdb to the late 2010s). Broadly, across the study: In women with multiple sclerosis, the researchers looked at how the T cell repertoire shifted as pregnancy progressed.

CDR1 and CDR2, looked up from the germline V gene (reference sequence), are GTSNPN and SVGIG. The CDR3, cysteine through phenylalanine, is 12 amino acids long. The only DNA kept is the CDR3, 36 bases in frame from the first base. V sheds 5 bases and J sheds 5 bases, leaving 12 bases between their ends. Remarks on this clone: What this receptor recognizes is not known. Within one base of it there is no much larger clone, and no base qualities were kept.

The library was obtained by the immunoSEQ multiplex PCR assay. The table comes from immuneACCESS by way of TCRdb, which keeps in-frame sequences with V and J called. Part of the clones is missing from these tables; in studies checked, under half for an unresolved V gene and the rest for unknown reasons. The sample table lists about 77,000 clones, approximately 94% of them with a count of one. 2.5% to 3% of the sample is taken by the ten largest. The clonotype was recovered from a female donor in good health, enrolled as a control in a pregnancy study. The source was peripheral blood, collected after pregnancy. The sequence is built from TRBV30 and TRBJ1-2, with no confidently assigned D gene. The CDR3 region: CAWEREMYGYTF. The DNA reads as follows: TGTGCCTGGGAGAGGGAGATGTATGGCTACACCTTC.